The following is a TCR beta chain sequence with its context. Profiled with immunoSEQ multiplex PCR; TCRdb holds only in-frame clones, not every one. The table lists approximately 1.1 million clones, 75% to 85% of them singletons. This sample was taken from a study of shared clonotypes between healthy human individuals. Material: memory CD4+ T cells from PBMCs. Subset meaning: CD45RA-negative fraction. The receptor comes from a man aged 18 to 30 in good health. Some clones in this sample may be carry-over from other donors' samples.

The CDR3 spells CASSQGQGAFYEQYF. DNA for the CDR3: TGCGCCAGCAGCCAAGGGCAGGGGGCGTTCTACGAGCAGTACTTC. J is TRBJ2-7 and V is TRBV4-1, with 8 bases lining up with TRBD1. V trimming: 1 base; J trimming: 3 bases; junction bases outside the gene matches: 5. Germline values: CDR1 MGHRA, CDR2 YSYEKL. The CDR3 runs 15 residues.